These 21 T cell receptor beta chains were sequenced from one sample in a study of blood T cells in healthy people across ages. Through a sample-barcoded 5' primer and a J-beta primer mix, a second PCR was run for roughly 6 to 11 cycles. TCRdb passed the 5' RACE reads through MiXCR, listing each CDR3 protein once. The table shows more than 1 million distinct CDR3 sequences, with more than 40% occurring only once. The sample consisted of blood. Source of these receptors: a woman aged 60 to 75 in good health.

The chain carries TRBV6-5 and TRBJ2-7; possible D gene TRBD1, 6 bases. Germline V lookup: CDR1 MNHEY, CDR2 SVGAGI. The CDR3 runs 14 residues. The ends were cut back, 5 bases at V and 0 bases at J, with 11 bases in the middle. The CDR3, as DNA: TGTGCCAGCAGTATGACAGGAGCCTCCTACGAGCAGTACTTC. Translating it yields CASSMTGASYEQYF.

The chain recombines TRBV7-9 with TRBJ2-7; a weak D match, TRBD1 (6 bases). Germline CDR1 SEHNR, CDR2 FQNEAQ (reference sequence). This CDR3 is built from 14 residues. Deletions cut 5 bases from V and 2 bases from J, with 13 bases between. The CDR3 loop reads CASSARDKTYEQYF. DNA for the CDR3: TGTGCCAGCAGCGCAAGGGACAAGACCTACGAGCAGTACTTC.

The gene calls are TRBV11-2 and TRBJ2-5; D remains unclear. V gave up 4 bases and J gave up 2 bases, with 14 bases separating them. CDR3 length equals 15 residues. The V gene's germline CDR1 is SGHAT and CDR2 FQNNGV. Here the CDR3 reads CASSWSGGIQETQYF. The CDR3 DNA sequence: TGTGCCAGCAGCTGGTCCGGCGGAATACAAGAGACCCAGTACTTC.

This clonotype has only a few counts. The chain employs TRBV6-5 and TRBJ2-3; 9 bases map to TRBD2. CDR1 is MNHEY and CDR2 is SVGAGI in the germline V gene. The CDR3 totals 15 residues. Trimming at V came to 0 bases and at J to 6 bases, leaving 4 bases not matched to a gene. DNA of the CDR3: TGTGCCAGCAGTTACTCGACTAGCGGACGGGATACGCAGTATTTT. Translated: CASSYSTSGRDTQYF.

The chain carries TRBV4-2 and TRBJ2-7; 7 bases match TRBD2. The CDR3 covers 17 residues. Germline CDR1 and CDR2: LGHNA and YNFKEQ. With 0 bases clipped from V and 5 bases from J, the junction kept 13 bases outside the gene matches. As DNA, the CDR3 is TGTGCCAGCAGCCAAGAAGGAGTGGGAGGGCCTGGCAACGAGCAGTACTTC. The encoded protein is CASSQEGVGGPGNEQYF.

In regard to this clonotype: At one boundary the junction diverges from the germline segment, which might be a read error. The rearrangement links TRBV20-1 to TRBJ2-1; TRBD2 aligns across 10 bases. CDR3 length: 13 residues. CDR1 is DFQATT, CDR2 SNEGSKA, per germline (reference sequence). In nucleotides, the CDR3 is TGCGGTGCTAGTCTAGCGGGAGTTGTTGAGCAGTTCTTC. The encoded protein is CGASLAGVVEQFF.

The sample holds a few counts of this clonotype. The chain couples TRBV4-1 to TRBJ2-3; perhaps TRBD2 as D (5 bases). V lost 1 base and J 1 base, leaving 9 bases between the germline ends. The CDR3 length is 15 residues. Germline CDR1 and CDR2: MGHRA and YSYEKL. The chain's CDR3 is CASSQAVGGTDTQYF. The CDR3 DNA follows: TGCGCCAGCAGCCAAGCTGTCGGGGGCACAGATACGCAGTATTTT.

The rearrangement joins TRBV12-3 or TRBV12-4 to TRBJ2-5, with a tentative D call TRBD2 (5 bases). CDR3 length: 14 amino acids. Trimming took 5 bases from V and 5 from J, leaving 15 bases between them. CDR3 DNA sequence: TGTGCCAGCAGTCCCTTGACCGGGGTGGAGACCCAGTACTTC. Protein product: CASSPLTGVETQYF.

The chain recombines TRBV28 with TRBJ2-7, with D perhaps matching TRBD2 (5 bases). V was trimmed by 5 bases and J by 3 bases, leaving 17 bases between them. The CDR3 runs 15 residues. Per germline, CDR1 MDHEN and CDR2 SYDVKM. This chain's CDR3 is CASSPPRGSGYEQYF. CDR3 DNA sequence: TGTGCCAGCAGTCCCCCCCGAGGGAGTGGCTACGAGCAGTACTTC.

A few counts support this clonotype. The chain links TRBV5-6 to TRBJ2-1; D tentatively fits TRBD1 or TRBD2 (5 bases each). Germline assignment: CDR1 SGHDT and CDR2 YYEEEE. Deletions cut 3 bases from V and 10 bases from J, with 8 bases between. The CDR3 has 11 amino acids. Here the CDR3 DNA reads TGTGCCAGCAGCTGGGACGAAGAGCAGTTCTTC. Protein product: CASSWDEEQFF.

This chain joins TRBV7-2 and TRBJ2-6, with D possibly TRBD2 on 6 matching bases. Germline V CDR1 and CDR2: SGHTA, FQGNSA. This CDR3 region has 15 residues. V was shortened by 5 bases and J by 3 bases, with 11 bases between the two germline ends. In DNA, the CDR3 is TGTGCCAGCAGCCGGGGAGGTTTTGGGGCCAACGTCCTGACTTTC. As protein: CASSRGGFGANVLTF.

V and J are TRBV11-3 and TRBJ2-1; D uncertain. Germline CDR1 reads SGHNT; CDR2 reads YENEEA. This CDR3 has 13 residues. The V and J ends lost 0 bases and 7 bases respectively, with 7 bases between them. The CDR3 is CASSLDFGNEQFF. As DNA, the CDR3 is TGTGCCAGCAGCTTAGATTTCGGGAATGAGCAGTTCTTC.

This chain connects TRBV9 to TRBJ2-7; D is undetermined. The V and J ends lost 5 bases and 7 bases respectively, with 19 bases between them. CDR1 is SGDLS and CDR2 is YYNGEE in the germline V gene. This CDR3 spans 14 amino acids. DNA of the CDR3: TGTGCCAGCAGTTATAGGGCAGCCTTAAATGAGCAGTACTTC. Translation gives CASSYRAALNEQYF.

This clonotype was seen only a few times. The gene calls are TRBV27 and TRBJ2-1; D call uncertain. The assigned J gene may be wrong: the sequence end matches TRBJ2-7 better. CDR3 length: 15 amino acids. Germline V lookup: CDR1 MNHEY, CDR2 SMNVEV (reference sequence). The CDR3 is CASSLAVSSYNEQYF. The CDR3 nucleotides are TGTGCCAGCAGTTTAGCGGTAAGCTCCTACAATGAGCAGTACTTC.

This rearrangement joins TRBV7-3 to TRBJ2-3; TRBD2 matches 11 bases. Germline trimming cut 5 bases from V and 6 bases from J; bases unmatched to any gene: 13. Germline CDR1 SGHTA, CDR2 FQGTGA. The CDR3 has 17 amino acids. This CDR3 reads CASSPGTSGVYGDTQYF. As DNA, the CDR3 is TGTGCCAGCAGCCCGGGGACTAGCGGCGTATACGGCGATACGCAGTATTTT.

The rearrangement links TRBV27 to TRBJ1-2; unclear D gene. The V gene lost 5 bases and the J gene lost 13 bases, with 20 bases spanning the gap. The CDR3 length is 13 residues. In germline, CDR1 is MNHEY, CDR2 SMNVEV (reference sequence). The CDR3 sequence: CASSLGLGQTSTF. The CDR3 bases are TGTGCCAGCAGTCTAGGCCTCGGCCAGACCTCCACCTTC.

J is TRBJ2-7 and V is TRBV25-1; D is perhaps TRBD1 (6 bases). Germline V lookup: CDR1 MGHDK, CDR2 SYGVNS. V lost 0 bases, J lost 5 bases, and 14 bases lay in between. The CDR3 runs to 15 residues. The CDR3 nucleotides are TGTGCCAGCAGTGAATATAGTGGGGGCAGGGACGAGCAGTACTTC. Translated, it gives CASSEYSGGRDEQYF.

This clonotype was found once. This chain uses TRBV7-2 with TRBJ2-3; 7 bases align to TRBD1. This CDR3 comprises 16 residues. The V gene end was trimmed by 5 bases and the J gene end by 2 bases; junction bases not matched to a gene: 10. Germline V gene lookup returns CDR1 SGHTA and CDR2 FQGNSA. CDR3 region: CASSTNRGHHTDTQYF. Here the CDR3 DNA reads TGTGCCAGCAGCACCAACAGGGGACATCACACAGATACGCAGTATTTT.

The chain is built from TRBV7-9 and TRBJ2-5; either TRBD1 or TRBD2 may fit D (7 bases each). The V end lost 3 bases, the J end lost 11 bases, and 28 bases lay between the germline ends. Germline CDR1 SEHNR, CDR2 FQNEAQ (reference sequence). The CDR3 runs to 17 residues. The CDR3 reads CASSFLRPGGEGNEQYF. CDR3 sequence (DNA): TGTGCCAGCAGCTTCCTTCGGCCAGGGGGGGAGGGGAATGAGCAGTACTTC.

This clonotype was found a few times. This chain connects TRBV20-1 to TRBJ1-2; no reliable D call. This CDR3 contains 15 residues. Germline loops: CDR1 DFQATT, CDR2 SNEGSKA (reference sequence). V was cut by 0 bases and J by 0 bases, with 11 bases left in between. As DNA, the CDR3 is TGCAGTGCTAGAGATCAGAGCAGATCTAACTATGGCTACACCTTC. Translating gives CSARDQSRSNYGYTF.

The rearrangement uses TRBV3-1 and TRBJ2-2; 7 nucleotides agree with TRBD1. V shed 6 bases, J shed 6 bases, and the junction held 10 bases outside the gene matches. The CDR3 has 15 amino acids. The V gene's germline CDR1 is LGHDT and CDR2 YNNKEL (reference sequence). The CDR3 DNA reads TGTGCCAGCAGTGTCACCGAAGGGGGCCCCGGGGAGCTGTTTTTT. Translated, it gives CASSVTEGGPGELFF.